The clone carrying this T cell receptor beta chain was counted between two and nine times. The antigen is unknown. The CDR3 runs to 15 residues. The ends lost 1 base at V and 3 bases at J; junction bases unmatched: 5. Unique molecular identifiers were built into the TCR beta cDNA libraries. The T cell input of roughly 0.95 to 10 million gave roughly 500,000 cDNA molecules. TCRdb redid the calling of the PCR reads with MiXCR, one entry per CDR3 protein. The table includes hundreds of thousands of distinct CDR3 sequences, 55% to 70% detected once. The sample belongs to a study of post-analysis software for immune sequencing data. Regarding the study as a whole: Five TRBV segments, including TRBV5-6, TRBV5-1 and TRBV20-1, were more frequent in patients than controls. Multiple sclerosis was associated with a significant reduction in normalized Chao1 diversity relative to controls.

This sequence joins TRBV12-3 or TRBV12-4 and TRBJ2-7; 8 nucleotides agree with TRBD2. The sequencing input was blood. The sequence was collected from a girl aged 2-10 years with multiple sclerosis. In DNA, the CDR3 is TGTGCCAGCAGTTTAGTGGTAGCGGGGCACTACGAGCAGTACTTC. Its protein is CASSLVVAGHYEQYF.